These 22 T cell receptor beta chains originate from one sample sequenced in a study of immune evolution from preneoplasia to lung adenocarcinoma. Data came from immunoSEQ multiplex PCR; TCRdb stores just in-frame clones and leaves some out. The sample has thousands of clones; approximately 80% are singletons. The sequencing sample was made of FFPE minimally invasive lung adenocarcinoma tissue. The receptors derive from a person aged 50 or older with lung adenocarcinoma.

This clone appeared a single time. Compared with germline, one end of the junction differs, possibly owing to a read error. This specimen includes other DNA sequences encoding the same CDR3. V gene TRBV29-1 combines with J gene TRBJ1-2, with D unresolved. From germline, CDR1 is SQVTM and CDR2 ANQGSEA. CDR3 length: 14 residues. The CDR3 DNA is TGCAGCGTTGAAGTCCAGGCCTCATCCTATGGCTATACCTTC. Translating gives CSVEVQASSYGYTF.

This clone showed up just once. The genes are TRBV6-6 and TRBJ2-7; D perhaps matches TRBD1 (6 bases). The V gene lost 2 bases and the J gene lost 2 bases, with 7 bases spanning the gap. This CDR3 spans 13 amino acids. The germline V gene has CDR1 MNHNY and CDR2 SVGAGI (reference sequence). Here the CDR3 DNA reads TGTGCCAGCAGTTACCGGGACACCTACGAGCAGTACTTC. Its protein product is CASSYRDTYEQYF.

This chain joins TRBV14 and TRBJ2-5, with 7 nucleotides matching TRBD2. V lost 0 bases and J lost 4; bases outside the gene matches: 5. Germline CDR1 reads SGHDN; CDR2 reads FVKESK. The length of the CDR3 is 15 residues. The CDR3 DNA follows: TGTGCCAGCAGCCAAGAGGCTAGCGGCGGAGAGACCCAGTACTTC. This codes for CASSQEASGGETQYF.

The chain is built from TRBV2 and TRBJ2-3, with D unresolved. The CDR3 is made up of 13 amino acids. Germline CDR1 is SNHLY and CDR2 is FYNNEI. Trimming took 6 bases from V and 0 from J, leaving 7 bases between them. CDR3 amino acids: CASRMDSTDTQYF. As DNA, the CDR3 is TGTGCCAGCAGGATGGACAGCACAGATACGCAGTATTTT.

V is TRBV6-1 and J is TRBJ1-5; 7 bases fit TRBD1. The V segment lost 6 bases and the J segment 7 bases; nucleotides outside the gene matches: 3. The CDR3 runs 12 residues. Germline-derived CDR1 and CDR2 are MNHNS and SASEGT. CDR3 region: CASRTGKQPQHF. In DNA form, the CDR3 reads TGTGCCAGCAGGACAGGGAAGCAGCCCCAGCATTTT.

In this sample, this clone turned up a few times. The CDR3 loop reads CASKDRGRGNNSPLHF. CDR3 nucleotide sequence: TGTGCCAGCAAGGACAGGGGGCGAGGTAATAATTCACCCCTCCACTTT. The chain carries TRBV28 and TRBJ1-6; TRBD1 matches at 11 bases. The length of the CDR3 is 16 residues. Germline CDR1 is MDHEN and CDR2 is SYDVKM. With V trimmed by 7 bases and J by 5 bases, 7 bases remained unmatched.

The gene calls are TRBV28 and TRBJ1-2; possible D gene TRBD1, 5 bases. V gave up 8 bases and J gave up 7 bases, with 14 bases separating them. Germline-derived CDR1 and CDR2 are MDHEN and SYDVKM. This CDR3 is built from 12 residues. The CDR3 DNA reads TGTGCCAGCTTTCGGGGGTTGGGTGGCTACACCTTC. This codes for CASFRGLGGYTF.

This chain connects TRBV7-2 to TRBJ1-1, with D perhaps matching TRBD1 (6 bases). This CDR3 is built from 15 residues. The V end was cut by 5 bases, the J end by 1 base, with 14 bases between. CDR1 and CDR2 from the germline V gene are SGHTA and FQGNSA. Here the CDR3 reads CASSPITGTNTEAFF. The CDR3 region has the DNA TGTGCCAGCAGCCCAATTACAGGGACGAACACTGAAGCTTTCTTT.

V gene TRBV7-2 combines with J gene TRBJ1-5, with 7 bases matching TRBD1. Per germline, CDR1 SGHTA and CDR2 FQGNSA. The CDR3 has 15 amino acids. The J segment lost 2 bases and the V segment lost 5 bases, leaving 6 bases of the junction unmatched. The chain's CDR3 is CASSDTGVRNQPQHF. The CDR3 coding sequence is TGTGCCAGCAGCGATACAGGGGTTCGCAATCAGCCCCAGCATTTT.

The CDR3 here is CASSDPAGEYSYNSPLHF. The CDR3 bases are TGTGCCAGCAGTGACCCCGCTGGGGAATACTCCTATAATTCACCCCTCCACTTT. The chain joins TRBV2 to TRBJ1-6; D unclear. The CDR3 covers 18 residues. Germline V gene data show CDR1 as SNHLY and CDR2 as FYNNEI. Trimming left V 3 bases short and J 0 bases short, with 15 bases between.

CDR3 nucleotide sequence: TGTGCCAGCAGTCGCGGGGGGGAGGATGAGCAGTTCTTC. Encoded protein: CASSRGGEDEQFF. The chain uses TRBV6-4 and TRBJ2-1, with 9 bases identical to TRBD2. Germline V gene lookup returns CDR1 MRHNA and CDR2 SNTAGT. J lost 8 bases, V lost 5 bases, and 4 bases had no gene match. The CDR3 consists of 13 residues.

The chain is built from TRBV6-1 and TRBJ2-1; no definite D call. Trimming pared 2 bases from V and 10 bases from J, leaving 12 bases between. Germline-derived CDR1 and CDR2 are MNHNS and SASEGT. The CDR3 spans 13 residues. The CDR3 is CASSEKIAGEQFF. DNA for the CDR3: TGTGCCAGCAGTGAAAAGATCGCCGGAGAGCAGTTCTTC.

This clone came up a few times. The chain carries TRBV27 and TRBJ2-1; the D gene is possibly TRBD1 (5 bases). CDR1 MNHEY and CDR2 SMNVEV come from the germline V gene (reference sequence). V shed 4 bases and J shed 9 bases, with 10 bases lying between them. The CDR3 has 12 residues. The CDR3 loop reads CASSSKGSEQFF. In nucleotides, the CDR3 is TGTGCCAGCAGTTCGAAGGGGTCTGAGCAGTTCTTC.

The rearrangement uses TRBV10-3 and TRBJ1-4, with D maybe TRBD1 (6 bases). This CDR3 contains 14 residues. Germline V gene sequence: CDR1 ENHRY, CDR2 SYGVKD. V lost 6 bases and J 8 bases, leaving 16 bases between the germline ends. DNA of the CDR3: TGTGCCATCAGCGAGGGGGGTCCCAGGGAAAAACTGTTTTTT. Protein product: CAISEGGPREKLFF.

This chain connects TRBV7-9 to TRBJ1-6; the D gene is possibly TRBD1 (5 bases). Trimming shortened V by 1 base and J by 3 bases, and 13 bases separated the two germline ends. Germline assignment: CDR1 SEHNR and CDR2 FQNEAQ (reference sequence). The CDR3 covers 17 residues. This CDR3 is CASSLGQGADYNSPLHF. The CDR3 DNA sequence: TGTGCCAGCAGCTTAGGGCAGGGCGCCGACTATAATTCACCCCTCCACTTT.

The V call is TRBV5-1, the J call TRBJ1-1; tentative D call: TRBD1 (6 bases). The V gene lost 4 bases and the J gene lost 0 bases, with 13 bases spanning the gap. Germline values: CDR1 SGHRS, CDR2 YFSETQ. The CDR3 length is 15 residues. The CDR3 is CASSPGDFMNTEAFF. CDR3 nucleotide sequence: TGCGCCAGCAGCCCAGGGGACTTCATGAACACTGAAGCTTTCTTT.

This sequence joins TRBV27 and TRBJ1-1; 10 bases fit TRBD1. CDR1 is MNHEY, CDR2 SMNVEV, per germline (reference sequence). There are 14 residues in the CDR3. With 8 bases clipped from V and 10 bases from J, the junction kept 13 bases outside the gene matches. The CDR3 nucleotides are TGTGCCAGCTTAATGACCGGGACAGGGGATATAGCTTTCTTT. It specifies CASLMTGTGDIAFF.

The chain joins TRBV7-2 to TRBJ2-7, with 9 positions matching TRBD2. Germline CDR1 reads SGHTA; CDR2 reads FQGNSA. With V trimmed by 1 base and J by 2 bases, 6 bases remained unmatched. This CDR3 region has 16 residues. The CDR3 protein is CASSLGGTSRTYEQYF. In DNA, the CDR3 is TGTGCCAGCAGCTTAGGAGGGACTAGCCGAACCTACGAGCAGTACTTC.

J is TRBJ1-4 and V is TRBV28; D is possibly TRBD1 (6 bases). The CDR3 runs 14 residues. Germline CDR1 reads MDHEN; CDR2 reads SYDVKM. V lost 3 bases and J lost 7, with 12 bases in between. The CDR3 reads CASSLLGAGEKLFF. The CDR3 DNA follows: TGTGCCAGCAGTTTGTTGGGGGCCGGTGAAAAACTGTTTTTT.

The chain uses TRBV5-1 and TRBJ1-4; D is ambiguous. The CDR3 spans 15 residues. Germline CDR1 reads SGHRS; CDR2 reads YFSETQ. V was pared by 0 bases and J by 5 bases, with 11 bases between. The DNA for the CDR3 is TGCGCCAGCAGCTTGGCCGAAGGGTTAAATGAAAAACTGTTTTTT. This codes for CASSLAEGLNEKLFF.

CDR3 sequence reads: CASSRALAPETQYF. As DNA, the CDR3 is TGTGCCAGCAGCCGGGCCCTAGCGCCGGAGACCCAGTACTTC. The rearrangement links TRBV7-2 to TRBJ2-5; maybe TRBD2 (6 bases). With 5 bases removed from V and 5 bases from J, the gap between germline ends came to 15 bases. The germline gives CDR1 SGHTA, CDR2 FQGNSA. This CDR3 has 14 residues.

V usage is TRBV6-1 and J usage is TRBJ1-2; D is unclear. Germline CDR1 MNHNS, CDR2 SASEGT. This CDR3 is built from 15 residues. The V end lost 2 bases, the J end lost 3 bases, and 13 bases lay between the germline ends. In nucleotides, the CDR3 is TGTGCCAGCAGTGAATTGATGGCAGGCCACTATGGCTACACCTTC. Protein product: CASSELMAGHYGYTF.